One TCR beta chain is described in this entry. V lost 6 bases, J lost 6 bases, and 7 bases stayed unmatched. The CDR3 is 15 amino acids. Per germline, CDR1 SNHLY and CDR2 FYNNEI. The data stem from a study of sequential checkpoint blockade in melanoma. Study overall: Twenty-two patients had tumor biopsies before treatment and at week 13.

As for treatment: randomized to nivolumab then ipilimumab (arm A) or the reverse (arm B). Sequencing used immunoSEQ multiplex PCR; TCRdb keeps in-frame clones, though not all of them. This table has about 18,000 clones, about 25% appearing once. The rearrangement links TRBV2 to TRBJ2-2, with 10 bases fitting TRBD2. The source of this sequence is a human donor with melanoma. The specimen comprised tumor tissue (inferred from file names), sampled from a patient given nivolumab and ipilimumab in sequence. This CDR3 reads CASSLQRGGPGELFF. The CDR3 DNA reads as TGTGCCAGCAGCCTCCAGCGGGGGGGCCCCGGGGAGCTGTTTTTT.